Following are 21 T cell receptor beta chains from one sample sequenced in a study. The TRBV12-4/TRBJ1-2 clonotypes were amplified using barcode primers with ligated adaptors. TCRdb fed the multiplex PCR reads into MiXCR, producing one record per CDR3 protein. This table has some 710 distinct CDR3 sequences, under 4.5% appearing once. Tregs were sorted as CD4+CD25+CD127-/low cells. The sequencing sample was made of Tregs sorted from blood. The receptors here all came from a female donor with breast cancer.

Relative to its sample, this clonotype is large. CDR3 coding DNA: TGTGCCAGCAGTCCTCACAGGGTTGATTTCTATGGCTACACCTTC. Translation: CASSPHRVDFYGYTF. The rearrangement uses TRBV12-3 or TRBV12-4 and TRBJ1-2; perhaps TRBD1 as D (6 bases). The CDR3 is 15 residues long. The V end lost 5 bases, the J end lost 4 bases, and 17 bases lay between the germline ends.

In this sample, this clonotype turned up many times. The gene calls are TRBV12-3 or TRBV12-4 and TRBJ1-2; D gene unclear. The length of the CDR3 is 13 residues. V was trimmed by 2 bases and J by 2 bases, leaving 6 bases between them. CDR3 DNA sequence: TGTGCCAGCAGTTTAAGCCCAAACTATGGCTACACCTTC. Protein sequence: CASSLSPNYGYTF.

This clonotype is termed medium-sized (0.01 to 0.1%). The V gene is TRBV12-3 or TRBV12-4, the J gene TRBJ1-2, with D possibly matching TRBD1 (6 bases). V was clipped by 10 bases and J by 8 bases, with 14 bases between them. The CDR3 runs 11 residues. The CDR3 region is CATQGSAGYTF. CDR3 in DNA: TGTGCCACCCAGGGGTCGGCGGGCTACACCTTC.

This clonotype is labeled as large. The chain is built from TRBV12-3 or TRBV12-4 and TRBJ1-2; D ambiguous. The ends were cut back, 1 base at V and 6 bases at J, with 9 bases in the middle. This CDR3 contains 13 residues. CDR3 protein: CASSLVSENGYTF. The CDR3 DNA sequence: TGTGCCAGCAGTTTAGTCTCTGAAAATGGCTACACCTTC.

This clonotype counts as medium-sized (0.01 to 0.1%). CDR3 nucleotide sequence: TGTGCCAGCAGTGACACAGGGGACTATGGCTACACCTTC. This sequence encodes CASSDTGDYGYTF. The V call is TRBV12-3 or TRBV12-4, the J call TRBJ1-2; 7 bases line up with TRBD1. V was pared by 5 bases and J by 3 bases, with 3 bases of the junction left unmatched. This CDR3 has 13 residues.

This clonotype is judged medium-sized (0.01 to 0.1%). This sequence joins TRBV12-3 or TRBV12-4 and TRBJ1-2, with a weak D call TRBD1 (5 bases). Trimming shortened V by 4 bases and J by 3 bases, and 12 bases separated the two germline ends. This CDR3 contains 14 residues. CDR3 sequence: CASSSSAGYYGYTF. As DNA, the CDR3 is TGTGCCAGCAGTTCTTCAGCAGGGTACTATGGCTACACCTTC.

By sample share, this clonotype is medium-sized (0.01 to 0.1%). This rearrangement joins TRBV12-3 or TRBV12-4 to TRBJ1-2; D ambiguous. The CDR3 is 13 amino acids. The V gene lost 1 base and the J gene lost 5 bases, with 8 bases spanning the gap. The DNA of the CDR3 is TGTGCCAGCAGTTTAGAATCTGGGTATGGCTACACCTTC. This translates into CASSLESGYGYTF.

Sample share makes this clonotype medium-sized. The V gene is TRBV12-3 or TRBV12-4, the J gene TRBJ1-2; 10 bases line up with TRBD1. The CDR3 contains 14 residues. The J segment lost 8 bases and the V segment lost 7 bases, leaving 10 bases of the junction unmatched. In nucleotides, the CDR3 is TGTGCCAGCATCAAGGGACAGGGGTCCTGGGGCTACACCTTC. Translating gives CASIKGQGSWGYTF.

This clonotype ranks as medium-sized. The J gene is TRBJ1-2, the V gene TRBV12-3 or TRBV12-4, with D possibly being TRBD1 (5 bases). This CDR3 comprises 13 residues. V gave up 5 bases and J gave up 4 bases, with 11 bases separating them. The CDR3 loop reads CASSRQYSYGYTF. DNA for the CDR3: TGTGCCAGCAGTCGACAGTATTCCTATGGCTACACCTTC.

The sample holds a few counts of this clonotype. The chain links TRBV12-3 or TRBV12-4 to TRBJ1-2; 7 nucleotides match TRBD1. V trimming: 5 bases; J trimming: 4 bases; junction bases outside the gene matches: 7. The CDR3 runs to 14 residues. The CDR3: CASSLRQGGYGYTF. CDR3 in DNA: TGTGCCAGCAGTCTCCGACAGGGCGGCTATGGCTACACCTTC.

This clonotype ranks as medium-sized. The gene calls are TRBV12-3 or TRBV12-4 and TRBJ1-2; a possible D gene is TRBD1 (5 bases). The CDR3 runs to 13 residues. Trimming pared 5 bases from V and 8 bases from J, leaving 15 bases between. The DNA for the CDR3 is TGTGCCAGCAGTCGTCAGGGAGAAAGCGGCTACACCTTC. This encodes CASSRQGESGYTF.

This clonotype is deemed medium-sized (0.01 to 0.1%). This chain uses TRBV12-3 or TRBV12-4 with TRBJ1-2; TRBD1 matches at 7 bases. The CDR3 consists of 14 residues. J was trimmed by 6 bases and V by 7 bases; bases with no gene match: 11. The CDR3 region has the DNA TGTGCCAGCAATATCCGGGACAGAGGTCATGGCTACACCTTC. Its translation is CASNIRDRGHGYTF.

This clonotype is labeled medium-sized (0.01 to 0.1%). The chain uses TRBV12-3 or TRBV12-4 and TRBJ1-2; TRBD1 aligns across 7 bases. The CDR3 totals 14 residues. With V trimmed by 7 bases and J by 4 bases, 9 bases remained unmatched. CDR3 region: CASNRDRRFYGYTF. In nucleotides, the CDR3 is TGTGCCAGCAACCGGGACAGACGATTCTATGGCTACACCTTC.

By share, this clonotype ranks as hyperexpanded. The chain employs TRBV12-3 or TRBV12-4 and TRBJ1-2; possible D gene TRBD1, 6 bases. Trimming left V 3 bases short and J 4 bases short, with 12 bases between. The CDR3 has 14 amino acids. The DNA of the CDR3 is TGTGCCAGCAGTTTTCAGGGGCAACCCTATGGCTACACCTTC. This gives the protein CASSFQGQPYGYTF.

This clonotype qualifies as medium-sized. The chain couples TRBV12-3 or TRBV12-4 to TRBJ1-2, with 8 bases identical to TRBD1. J lost 7 bases, V lost 5 bases, and 9 bases had no gene match. The CDR3 totals 14 residues. CDR3: CASSPRQGSGGYTF. The CDR3 nucleotides are TGTGCCAGCAGTCCCCGACAGGGGTCCGGTGGCTACACCTTC.

Judged by abundance, this clonotype is large (0.1 to 1%). This chain uses TRBV12-3 or TRBV12-4 with TRBJ1-2, with 7 bases that match TRBD1. With V trimmed by 6 bases and J by 7 bases, 17 bases remained unmatched. The CDR3 consists of 16 residues. CDR3 residues: CASRPGTAQTVFGYTF. The CDR3 DNA sequence: TGTGCCAGCAGGCCAGGGACAGCCCAAACTGTATTTGGCTACACCTTC.

The rearrangement joins TRBV12-3 or TRBV12-4 to TRBJ1-2; D may be TRBD1 (6 bases). Trimming removed 3 bases from V and 12 bases from J, with 8 bases in between. This CDR3 is built from 10 residues. CDR3 in DNA: TGTGCCAGCAGTTTCAGGGGCAACACCTTC. This gives the protein CASSFRGNTF.

By sample share, this clonotype is medium-sized. J is TRBJ1-2 and V is TRBV12-3 or TRBV12-4, with D possibly matching TRBD1 (5 bases). The CDR3 is 14 residues long. V was shortened by 5 bases and J by 8 bases, with 18 bases between the two germline ends. This chain's CDR3 is CASSAREGPWGYTF. The CDR3 DNA follows: TGTGCCAGCAGTGCCAGGGAGGGCCCTTGGGGCTACACCTTC.

This rearrangement joins TRBV12-3 or TRBV12-4 to TRBJ1-2; a possible D gene is TRBD1 (6 bases). CDR3 size: 13 residues. The ends were cut back, 6 bases at V and 0 bases at J, with 8 bases in the middle. CDR3 DNA: TGTGCCAGCAGGTCAGGGGCTAACTATGGCTACACCTTC. Amino acid sequence: CASRSGANYGYTF.

This clonotype is judged medium-sized. This chain links TRBV12-3 or TRBV12-4 with TRBJ1-2; D perhaps matches TRBD1 (6 bases). Trimming stripped 7 bases from V and 8 bases from J, with 20 bases between. The CDR3 is 14 amino acids. Here the CDR3 reads CASTLQGMVVGYTF. CDR3 nucleotides: TGTGCCAGCACCTTACAGGGTATGGTTGTAGGCTACACCTTC.

This clonotype came up once. The chain uses TRBV12-3 or TRBV12-4 and TRBJ1-2, with a tentative D call TRBD1 (5 bases). The CDR3 covers 16 residues. The V and J ends lost 2 bases and 5 bases respectively, with 18 bases between them. The DNA of the CDR3 is TGTGCCAGCAGTTTACGGCGAGGGACCGGTTGGTATGGCTACACCTTC. Residues: CASSLRRGTGWYGYTF.